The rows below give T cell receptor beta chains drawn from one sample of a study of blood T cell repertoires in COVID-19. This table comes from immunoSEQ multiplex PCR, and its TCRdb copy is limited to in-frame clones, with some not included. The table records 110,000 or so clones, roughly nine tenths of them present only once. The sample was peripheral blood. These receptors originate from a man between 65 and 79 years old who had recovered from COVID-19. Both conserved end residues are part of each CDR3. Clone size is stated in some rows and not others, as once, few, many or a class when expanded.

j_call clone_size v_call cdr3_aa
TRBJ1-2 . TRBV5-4 CASSPQGDNYGYTF
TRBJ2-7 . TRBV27 CASSSVRNSYEQYF
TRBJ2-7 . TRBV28 CASSSIRTMLRYEQYF
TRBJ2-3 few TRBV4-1 CASSLGLAGGTSTDTQYF
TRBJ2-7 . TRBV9 CASSVDPRGLYEQYF
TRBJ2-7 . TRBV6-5 CASRRGQGTYEQYF
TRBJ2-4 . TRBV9 CASSPHGINLAKNIQYF
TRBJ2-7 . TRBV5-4 CASSLAPSGQANPGEQYF
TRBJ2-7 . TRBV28 CASSLLNPDRGEQYF
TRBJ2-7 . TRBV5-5 CASSLDRWRGEQYF
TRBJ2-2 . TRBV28 CAGGRLGLNTGELFF
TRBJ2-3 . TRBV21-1 CASSNLGEGFTDTQYF
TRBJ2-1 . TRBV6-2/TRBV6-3 CASSLGTTYNEQFF
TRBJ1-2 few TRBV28 CASRGRDREWGYGYTF
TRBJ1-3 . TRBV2 CASRATRETGNTIYF
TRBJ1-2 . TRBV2 CASSEWGQAYGYTF
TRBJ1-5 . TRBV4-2 CASSQDVASGFSNQPQHF
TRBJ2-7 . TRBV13 CASSLTGLAGGDEQYF
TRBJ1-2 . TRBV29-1 CSVVRLGGNGYTF
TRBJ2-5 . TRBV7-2 CASSLATGAETQYF
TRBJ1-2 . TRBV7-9 CASSSDQGAYGYTF
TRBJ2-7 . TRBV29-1 CSAEQGAVQYF
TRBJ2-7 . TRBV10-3 CAISGDREAYEQYF
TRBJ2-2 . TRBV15 CATSTSQRLTGELFF
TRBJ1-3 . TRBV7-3 CASSFTGGIGNTIYF
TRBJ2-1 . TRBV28 CASTGGQFINEQFF
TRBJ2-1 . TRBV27 CASSLRGLGQFF
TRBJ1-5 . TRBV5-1 CASSSGGLSNQPQHF